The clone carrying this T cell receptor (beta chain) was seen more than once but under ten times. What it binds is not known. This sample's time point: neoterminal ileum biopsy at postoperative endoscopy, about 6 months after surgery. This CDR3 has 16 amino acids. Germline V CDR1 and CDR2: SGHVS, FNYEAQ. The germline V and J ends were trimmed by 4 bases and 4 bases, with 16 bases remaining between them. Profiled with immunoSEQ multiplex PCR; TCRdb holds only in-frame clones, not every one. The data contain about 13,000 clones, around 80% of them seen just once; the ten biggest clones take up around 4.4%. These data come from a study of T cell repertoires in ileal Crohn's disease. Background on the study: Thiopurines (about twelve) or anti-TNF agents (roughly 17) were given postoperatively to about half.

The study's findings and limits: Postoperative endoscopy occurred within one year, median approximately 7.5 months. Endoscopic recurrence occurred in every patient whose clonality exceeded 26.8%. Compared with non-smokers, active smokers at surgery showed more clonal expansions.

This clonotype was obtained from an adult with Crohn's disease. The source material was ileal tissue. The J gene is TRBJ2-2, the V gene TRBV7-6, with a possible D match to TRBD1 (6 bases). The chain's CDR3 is CASSSHDKTGTGELFF. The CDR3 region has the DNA TGTGCCAGCAGCTCCCATGACAAGACAGGCACCGGGGAGCTGTTTTTT.